The rows below give T cell receptor beta chains drawn from one sample of a study of cytomegalovirus exposure and HLA in healthy donors. Sequenced by immunoSEQ multiplex PCR; TCRdb stores in-frame clones only, minus some. The repertoire holds 150,000 to 200,000 clones, with roughly four fifths as singletons. Sequencing was carried out using PBMCs. These receptors originate from a man between 50 and 59 years old in good health and CMV-seropositive. CDR3s include the opening cysteine and the closing phenylalanine or tryptophan.

J gene: TRBJ1-2; V gene: TRBV12-5; CDR3 protein: CASGPGTTNYGYTF
J gene: TRBJ2-6; V gene: TRBV5-6; CDR3 protein: CASRIQGAGANVLTF
J gene: TRBJ1-2; V gene: TRBV5-6; CDR3 protein: CASSLFGQGYTF
J gene: TRBJ1-1; V gene: TRBV5-6; CDR3 protein: CASSFDMNTEAFF
J gene: TRBJ2-7; V gene: TRBV12-5; CDR3 protein: CASGFERYEQYF
J gene: TRBJ2-7; V gene: TRBV6-6; CDR3 protein: CASSYSEGAYEQYF
J gene: TRBJ1-2; V gene: TRBV7-6; CDR3 protein: CASSLFQGGGYTF
J gene: TRBJ2-7; V gene: TRBV19; CDR3 protein: CASSGRAGAAYEQYF
J gene: TRBJ1-6; V gene: TRBV11-2; CDR3 protein: CASSLQDRDNSPLHF
J gene: TRBJ1-2; V gene: TRBV19; CDR3 protein: CASGRQGANYGYTF
J gene: TRBJ2-2; V gene: TRBV7-9; CDR3 protein: CATNPRDKLNTGELFF
J gene: TRBJ2-1; V gene: TRBV12-5; CDR3 protein: CASGSGDLQFF
J gene: TRBJ1-3; V gene: TRBV5-5; CDR3 protein: CASSSLGTGRSSTGNTIYF
J gene: TRBJ2-1; V gene: TRBV7-3; CDR3 protein: CASSSRAASGQFF
J gene: TRBJ2-5; V gene: TRBV7-7; CDR3 protein: CASSRTGTETQYF
J gene: TRBJ2-3; V gene: TRBV5-1; CDR3 protein: CASSLAGVAGVDTQYF
J gene: TRBJ1-1; V gene: TRBV19; CDR3 protein: CASSLGTGLGTEAFF
J gene: TRBJ1-5; V gene: TRBV6-5; CDR3 protein: CASTFGQALNQPQHF
J gene: TRBJ1-1; V gene: TRBV27; CDR3 protein: CASSWAGWNTEAFF
J gene: TRBJ2-3; V gene: TRBV15; CDR3 protein: CATSRSPGQDTDTQYF
J gene: TRBJ1-6; V gene: TRBV6-6; CDR3 protein: CASSYPGTGGSPLHF
J gene: TRBJ2-1; V gene: TRBV5-6; CDR3 protein: CASSLGQNYNEQFF
J gene: TRBJ1-5; V gene: TRBV10-3; CDR3 protein: CAISSGQGGQPQHF
J gene: TRBJ1-2; V gene: TRBV13; CDR3 protein: CASSSGTGNGYTF
J gene: TRBJ2-1; V gene: TRBV30; CDR3 protein: CAWSQATNEQFF
J gene: TRBJ2-7; V gene: TRBV9; CDR3 protein: CASSAGLAGGFGNEQYF